Presented here are 13 T cell receptor beta chains from one specimen sequenced in a study of blood T cell repertoires in COVID-19. The method was immunoSEQ multiplex PCR; TCRdb's version includes in-frame clones alone and lacks a portion of them. This sample has approximately 200,000 clones; about four fifths occur once, and the top ten carry approximately 1.4%. The sample comprised PBMCs or T cells enriched from blood (not recorded which). Source of these receptors: a woman aged 40-49 years with acute COVID-19.

The chain joins TRBV11-2 to TRBJ2-3; 9 bases align to TRBD2. Trimming at V came to 1 base and at J to 4 bases, leaving 6 bases not matched to a gene. The CDR3 has 16 residues. Germline CDR1 is SGHAT and CDR2 is FQNNGV. The DNA for the CDR3 is TGTGCCAGCAGCTTAGTAGCGGGGGCCCTATCAGATACGCAGTATTTT. Protein: CASSLVAGALSDTQYF.

The chain links TRBV19 to TRBJ2-3; possible D gene TRBD2, 5 bases. The CDR3 has 16 residues. CDR1 is LNHDA and CDR2 is SQIVND in the germline V gene (reference sequence). The V and J ends lost 1 base and 3 bases respectively, with 14 bases between them. The CDR3 sequence: CASSIGTSRWTDTQYF. The DNA for the CDR3 is TGTGCCAGTAGTATAGGAACTAGTCGATGGACAGATACGCAGTATTTT.

This chain uses TRBV27 with TRBJ2-1; 9 bases fit TRBD1. The CDR3 loop spans 12 amino acids. Germline V gene sequence: CDR1 MNHEY, CDR2 SMNVEV (reference sequence). V shed 4 bases and J 12 bases; nucleotides not matched to a gene: 4. The CDR3 DNA reads as TGTGCCAGCAGTTCTCCGGACAGGGGGCAGTTCTTC. Its protein product is CASSSPDRGQFF.

The CDR3 region has the DNA TGCGCCAGCAGCCCGAGGGGGCTCACAGATACGCAGTATTTT. Translation gives CASSPRGLTDTQYF. The rearrangement links TRBV5-1 to TRBJ2-3; 7 nucleotides align to TRBD1. Trimming removed 4 bases from V and 2 bases from J; junction bases left unmatched: 4. Germline CDR1 reads SGHRS; CDR2 reads YFSETQ. CDR3 length: 14 residues.

The CDR3 here is CATTLLRTGPTPGEKLFF. The CDR3 bases are TGTGCCACCACTTTGCTAAGGACAGGGCCCACCCCGGGTGAAAAACTGTTTTTT. The chain employs TRBV24-1 and TRBJ1-4, with TRBD1 matching over 8 bases. The CDR3 covers 18 residues. Trimming took 8 bases from V and 7 from J; bases not matched to a gene: 20. Germline V gene data show CDR1 as KGHDR and CDR2 as SFDVKD.

This chain uses TRBV3-1 (or the pseudogene TRBV3-2) with TRBJ1-5; 8 positions match TRBD1. The germline V gene has CDR1 LGHDT and CDR2 YNNKEL (reference sequence). V gave up 3 bases and J gave up 3 bases; unmatched junction bases: 7. This CDR3 comprises 16 residues. The CDR3 is CASSHGGTGLNQPQHF. Here the CDR3 DNA reads TGTGCCAGCAGCCATGGCGGGACAGGACTCAATCAGCCCCAGCATTTT.

The chain combines TRBV28 with TRBJ1-5; 10 bases match TRBD1. Per germline, CDR1 MDHEN and CDR2 SYDVKM. The CDR3 is made up of 17 amino acids. The J segment lost 4 bases and the V segment lost 6 bases, leaving 12 bases of the junction unmatched. The CDR3 sequence: CASSPGGTGVVNQPQHF. The CDR3 DNA is TGTGCCAGCAGCCCCGGGGGGACAGGGGTCGTGAATCAGCCCCAGCATTTT. Full variable domain (rest looked up from reference TRBV28 and TRBJ1-5): DVKVTQSSRYLVKRTGEKVFLECVQDMDHENMFWYRQDPGLGLRLIYFSYDVKMKEKGDIPEGYSVSREKKERFSLILESASTNQTSMYLCASSPGGTGVVNQPQHFGDGTRLSIL.

The genes are TRBV7-6 and TRBJ1-2; the match to TRBD1 covers 9 bases. J gave up 4 bases and V 5 bases, and 5 bases lay outside the gene matches. The CDR3 runs 14 residues. Germline CDR1 and CDR2: SGHVS and FNYEAQ. The CDR3, as DNA: TGTGCCAGCAGCCCGGACAGGGGTGGCTATGGCTACACCTTC. Protein: CASSPDRGGYGYTF.

This rearrangement joins TRBV7-2 to TRBJ2-5, with a tentative D call TRBD2 (6 bases). V was clipped by 2 bases and J by 5 bases, with 12 bases between them. The germline V gene encodes CDR1 SGHTA and CDR2 FQGNSA. CDR3 length: 14 amino acids. The CDR3 DNA reads TGTGCCAGCAGCTTAACGGGGGTGAGGGAGACCCAGTACTTC. Encoded protein: CASSLTGVRETQYF.

The chain has TRBV28 and TRBJ1-4; 7 bases are shared with TRBD1. The CDR3 is 15 residues long. Germline loops: CDR1 MDHEN, CDR2 SYDVKM. The V and J ends lost 4 bases and 4 bases, in that order; junction bases with no gene match: 6. CDR3 amino acids: CASSSDRWGNEKLFF. For the CDR3, the DNA is TGTGCCAGCAGTTCGGACAGGTGGGGTAATGAAAAACTGTTTTTT.

The gene calls are TRBV6-2 or TRBV6-3 and TRBJ1-6; 9 nucleotides agree with TRBD1. CDR3 length: 15 amino acids. After removal of 6 bases from V and 7 bases from J, the junction contained 7 bases not matched to a gene. Per germline, CDR1 MNHEY and CDR2 SVGEGT. Written as DNA, the CDR3 is TGTGCCAGCAGCTCCGTTGGACAGGGGAATTCACCCCTCCACTTT. This sequence encodes CASSSVGQGNSPLHF.

This sequence joins TRBV5-8 and TRBJ2-7; perhaps TRBD1 as D (6 bases). Germline CDR1 and CDR2: SGHTS and YDEGEE. The V gene lost 4 bases and the J gene lost 2 bases, with 16 bases spanning the gap. The CDR3 loop spans 15 amino acids. The CDR3 DNA reads as TGTGCCAGCAGCCCCCCCGGACAGATTCCCTACGAGCAGTACTTC. Translation gives CASSPPGQIPYEQYF.

V is TRBV7-6 and J is TRBJ1-3; 7 bases align to TRBD1. The CDR3 loop spans 20 amino acids. After removal of 1 base from V and 0 bases from J, the junction contained 15 bases not matched to a gene. Germline V gene data show CDR1 as SGHVS and CDR2 as FNYEAQ. In DNA, the CDR3 is TGTGCCAGCAGCTTAGAGGCGGCGTCCGGGGACAGCGACTCTGGAAACACCATATATTTT. Residues: CASSLEAASGDSDSGNTIYF.